This paragraph covers one T cell receptor (beta chain) sequence. Recruitment covered 20 to 25 US areas and drew participants whose ages spanned about 18 to 90 years. Participant reports of clinical history set cohort assignment. The sample originates from a study of blood T cell repertoires in COVID-19. Whole-study context: Sites in the United States, Italy and Spain provided acute and convalescent COVID-19 samples.

Original analysis: Cell counts per sample came from amplifying reference gene primers. Using immunoSEQ multiplex PCR, the repertoire was profiled, and TCRdb retains in-frame clones only, with some absent. D and trimming were read from the DNA, whereas the V and J calls and clone size are those reported in that table. The repertoire holds about 230,000 clones, under 90% seen once, with 3.5% to 4% in the top ten. The CDR3 has 17 amino acids. CDR1 and CDR2 (germline): SGHNT, YYREEE (reference sequence). V lost 2 bases, J lost 0 bases, and 12 bases lay in between. The chain links TRBV5-4 to TRBJ2-6, with no clear D. The receptor comes from a woman in her 30s with acute COVID-19. The sample taken for sequencing was PBMCs or T cells enriched from blood (not recorded which). The CDR3 reads CASSFFAGRSGANVLTF. For the CDR3, the DNA is TGTGCCAGCAGCTTCTTTGCAGGTCGCTCTGGGGCCAACGTCCTGACTTTC.